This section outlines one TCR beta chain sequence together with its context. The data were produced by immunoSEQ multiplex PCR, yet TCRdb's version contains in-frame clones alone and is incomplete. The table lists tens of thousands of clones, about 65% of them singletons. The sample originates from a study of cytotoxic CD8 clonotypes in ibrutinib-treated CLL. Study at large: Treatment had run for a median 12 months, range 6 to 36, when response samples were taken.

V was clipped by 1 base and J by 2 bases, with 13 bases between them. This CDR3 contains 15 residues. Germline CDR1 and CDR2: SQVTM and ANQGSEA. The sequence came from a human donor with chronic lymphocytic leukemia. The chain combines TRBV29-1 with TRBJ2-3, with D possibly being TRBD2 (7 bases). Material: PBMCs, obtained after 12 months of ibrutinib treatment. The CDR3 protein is CSVEGAGANTDTQYF. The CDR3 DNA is TGCAGCGTTGAAGGGGCGGGGGCGAACACAGATACGCAGTATTTT.